This entry describes one T cell receptor (beta chain). The source of the sample is a study of blood T cells in healthy people across ages. It was with a sample-barcoded 5' primer and a J-beta primer mix that a second PCR of roughly 7 to 12 cycles was run. MiXCR, run by TCRdb on the 5' RACE reads, gives a single entry per CDR3 protein. The sample carries over 1,500,000 distinct CDR3 sequences, about two fifths recorded once. J was trimmed by 3 bases and V by 5 bases; bases with no gene match: 7. CDR3 length: 16 amino acids. The germline CDR1 and CDR2 sequences are SGHTA and FQGNSA. The material sequenced was blood. The sequence was collected from a human donor in good health. V usage is TRBV7-2 and J usage is TRBJ2-7; 13 nucleotides align to TRBD2. This CDR3 is CASSPGGLAGLYEQYF. CDR3 DNA sequence: TGTGCCAGCAGCCCCGGGGGACTAGCGGGGCTCTACGAGCAGTACTTC.